Listed below are T cell receptor beta chains from one sample, sequenced in a study of control samples from healthy donors and cancer patients. The method was immunoSEQ multiplex PCR; TCRdb's version includes in-frame clones alone and lacks a portion of them. The sample includes approximately 220,000 clones, 85% to 95% of them seen just once. Material: blood. The receptors were gathered from a man aged 45-65 years in good health. Both conserved end residues are part of each CDR3. Fields, in order: J gene, D gene, V gene, clone size, CDR3 length, CDR3 protein, CDR3 DNA. D genes are given only for firm matches. A row's size may be missing; if present it is once, few, many or a size class.

J gene: TRBJ2-5
D gene: TRBD2
V gene: TRBV9
clone size: NA
CDR3 length: 17
CDR3 protein: CASSVATPASGQETQYF
CDR3 DNA: TGTGCCAGCAGCGTAGCTACACCCGCTAGCGGACAAGAGACCCAGTACTTC

J gene: TRBJ1-5
D gene: NA
V gene: TRBV7-2
clone size: NA
CDR3 length: 14
CDR3 protein: CASSSEGIYQPQHF
CDR3 DNA: TGTGCCAGCAGCTCCGAAGGGATTTATCAGCCCCAGCATTTT

J gene: TRBJ2-2
D gene: NA
V gene: TRBV11-3
clone size: once
CDR3 length: 12
CDR3 protein: CASSFNTGELFF
CDR3 DNA: TGTGCCAGCAGCTTCAACACCGGGGAGCTGTTTTTT

J gene: TRBJ2-7
D gene: TRBD1
V gene: TRBV2
clone size: NA
CDR3 length: 14
CDR3 protein: CASSEFQGAYEQYF
CDR3 DNA: TGTGCCAGCAGTGAATTCCAGGGGGCCTACGAGCAGTACTTC

J gene: TRBJ1-2
D gene: NA
V gene: TRBV6-2/TRBV6-3
clone size: few
CDR3 length: 12
CDR3 protein: CASSYSSDGYTF
CDR3 DNA: TGTGCCAGCAGTTACTCGTCAGATGGCTACACCTTC

J gene: TRBJ1-1
D gene: NA
V gene: TRBV12-3/TRBV12-4
clone size: NA
CDR3 length: 13
CDR3 protein: CASRALRSTEAFF
CDR3 DNA: TGTGCCAGCAGGGCTCTAAGAAGCACTGAAGCTTTCTTT

J gene: TRBJ1-1
D gene: NA
V gene: TRBV7-9
clone size: NA
CDR3 length: 15
CDR3 protein: CASSLEGPMNTEAFF
CDR3 DNA: TGTGCCAGCAGCTTAGAGGGACCCATGAACACTGAAGCTTTCTTT

J gene: TRBJ1-4
D gene: NA
V gene: TRBV12-3/TRBV12-4
clone size: NA
CDR3 length: 12
CDR3 protein: CASSPPGSQLFF
CDR3 DNA: TGTGCCAGTAGCCCTCCCGGGTCTCAACTGTTTTTT

J gene: TRBJ2-5
D gene: TRBD1
V gene: TRBV4-1
clone size: NA
CDR3 length: 14
CDR3 protein: CASSRTGLRETQYF
CDR3 DNA: TGCGCCAGCAGCCGGACAGGCCTCCGGGAGACCCAGTACTTC

J gene: TRBJ1-5
D gene: NA
V gene: TRBV28
clone size: NA
CDR3 length: 15
CDR3 protein: CASSPGTLGVQPQHF
CDR3 DNA: TGTGCCAGCAGCCCCGGGACCCTAGGAGTTCAGCCCCAGCATTTT

J gene: TRBJ1-2
D gene: NA
V gene: TRBV19
clone size: NA
CDR3 length: 12
CDR3 protein: CASSIEPYGYTF
CDR3 DNA: TGTGCCAGTAGTATTGAACCCTATGGCTACACCTTC

J gene: TRBJ2-5
D gene: NA
V gene: TRBV6-5
clone size: once
CDR3 length: 13
CDR3 protein: CASSPGVRETQYF
CDR3 DNA: TGTGCCAGCAGCCCAGGGGTCAGGGAGACCCAGTACTTC

J gene: TRBJ1-1
D gene: NA
V gene: TRBV18
clone size: NA
CDR3 length: 15
CDR3 protein: CASSPPASPFHEAFF
CDR3 DNA: TGTGCCAGCTCACCACCGGCCTCTCCCTTCCATGAAGCTTTCTTT

J gene: TRBJ1-4
D gene: NA
V gene: TRBV5-1
clone size: NA
CDR3 length: 14
CDR3 protein: CASSFTGAREKLFF
CDR3 DNA: TGCGCCAGCAGCTTTACGGGGGCTAGGGAAAAACTGTTTTTT

J gene: TRBJ1-4
D gene: NA
V gene: TRBV6-2/TRBV6-3
clone size: NA
CDR3 length: 14
CDR3 protein: CASSFRATNEKLFF
CDR3 DNA: TGTGCCAGCAGTTTCCGGGCAACTAATGAAAAACTGTTTTTT

J gene: TRBJ1-2
D gene: NA
V gene: TRBV4-3
clone size: NA
CDR3 length: 15
CDR3 protein: CASSPRSGADYGYTF
CDR3 DNA: TGCGCCAGCAGCCCCCGGTCGGGGGCGGACTATGGCTACACCTTC

J gene: TRBJ1-5
D gene: NA
V gene: TRBV12-3/TRBV12-4
clone size: NA
CDR3 length: 13
CDR3 protein: CASSKEQGWPQHF
CDR3 DNA: TGTGCCAGCAGTAAAGAACAGGGCTGGCCCCAGCATTTT

J gene: TRBJ2-5
D gene: TRBD2
V gene: TRBV5-1
clone size: NA
CDR3 length: 16
CDR3 protein: CASSFLWTSGKETQYF
CDR3 DNA: TGCGCCAGCAGCTTTTTGTGGACTAGCGGGAAAGAGACCCAGTACTTC

J gene: TRBJ1-1
D gene: NA
V gene: TRBV6-5
clone size: NA
CDR3 length: 13
CDR3 protein: CASKGHANTEAFF
CDR3 DNA: TGTGCCAGCAAGGGACATGCGAACACTGAAGCTTTCTTT

J gene: TRBJ1-6
D gene: TRBD1
V gene: TRBV19
clone size: NA
CDR3 length: 16
CDR3 protein: CASRNLDRGFNSPLHF
CDR3 DNA: TGTGCCAGTAGGAACCTGGACAGGGGGTTTAATTCACCCCTCCACTTT

J gene: TRBJ1-2
D gene: NA
V gene: TRBV2
clone size: NA
CDR3 length: 13
CDR3 protein: CASSETQTWGYTF
CDR3 DNA: TGTGCCAGCAGTGAGACACAAACGTGGGGCTACACCTTC

J gene: TRBJ2-1
D gene: NA
V gene: TRBV28
clone size: once
CDR3 length: 13
CDR3 protein: CASSPQMNNEQFF
CDR3 DNA: TGTGCCAGCAGTCCGCAGATGAACAATGAGCAGTTCTTC

J gene: TRBJ1-1
D gene: NA
V gene: TRBV27
clone size: NA
CDR3 length: 14
CDR3 protein: CASSFGGFNTEAFF
CDR3 DNA: TGTGCCAGCAGTTTCGGAGGGTTCAACACTGAAGCTTTCTTT

J gene: TRBJ1-1
D gene: NA
V gene: TRBV24-1
clone size: NA
CDR3 length: 11
CDR3 protein: CATGRGTEAFF
CDR3 DNA: TGTGCCACAGGGCGGGGCACTGAAGCTTTCTTT

J gene: TRBJ1-1
D gene: NA
V gene: TRBV5-1
clone size: NA
CDR3 length: 13
CDR3 protein: CASSLVGTAEAFF
CDR3 DNA: TGCGCCAGCAGCTTGGTAGGTACAGCTGAAGCTTTCTTT

J gene: TRBJ2-1
D gene: NA
V gene: TRBV5-1
clone size: NA
CDR3 length: 18
CDR3 protein: CASSLRGAGAVAKNEQFF
CDR3 DNA: TGCGCCAGCAGCTTGCGGGGGGCCGGGGCCGTTGCCAAAAATGAGCAGTTCTTC

J gene: TRBJ1-2
D gene: NA
V gene: TRBV5-1
clone size: NA
CDR3 length: 12
CDR3 protein: CASSIGQSGYTF
CDR3 DNA: TGCGCCAGCAGCATTGGACAGAGTGGCTACACCTTC

J gene: TRBJ1-2
D gene: NA
V gene: TRBV10-3
clone size: once
CDR3 length: 12
CDR3 protein: CAISSSSYGYTF
CDR3 DNA: TGTGCCATCAGTTCGAGTTCCTATGGCTACACCTTC

J gene: TRBJ2-1
D gene: NA
V gene: TRBV7-3
clone size: NA
CDR3 length: 15
CDR3 protein: CASSPQTGSYNEQFF
CDR3 DNA: TGTGCCAGCAGCCCGCAAACAGGGTCCTACAATGAGCAGTTCTTC

J gene: TRBJ2-1
D gene: NA
V gene: TRBV2
clone size: NA
CDR3 length: 13
CDR3 protein: CAVLGGAPNEQFF
CDR3 DNA: TGTGCCGTTCTAGGGGGGGCCCCCAATGAGCAGTTCTTC

J gene: TRBJ1-1
D gene: TRBD1
V gene: TRBV2
clone size: NA
CDR3 length: 14
CDR3 protein: CASRRGQRNTEAFF
CDR3 DNA: TGTGCCAGCAGGAGGGGGCAGAGAAACACTGAAGCTTTCTTT

J gene: TRBJ2-7
D gene: TRBD1
V gene: TRBV9
clone size: NA
CDR3 length: 12
CDR3 protein: CASSLSTGEQYF
CDR3 DNA: TGTGCCAGCAGCCTGTCGACAGGGGAGCAGTACTTC

J gene: TRBJ1-3
D gene: NA
V gene: TRBV12-3/TRBV12-4
clone size: NA
CDR3 length: 12
CDR3 protein: CATQGPGNTIYF
CDR3 DNA: TGTGCCACCCAGGGGCCTGGAAACACCATATATTTT

J gene: TRBJ2-3
D gene: NA
V gene: TRBV5-4
clone size: NA
CDR3 length: 14
CDR3 protein: CASSSPPTGDTQYF
CDR3 DNA: TGTGCCAGCAGCTCCCCCCCTACAGGAGATACGCAGTATTTT

J gene: TRBJ1-2
D gene: TRBD1
V gene: TRBV19
clone size: NA
CDR3 length: 14
CDR3 protein: CASSVTQGAYGYTF
CDR3 DNA: TGTGCCAGTAGTGTTACACAGGGGGCCTATGGCTACACCTTC

J gene: TRBJ1-2
D gene: NA
V gene: TRBV7-2
clone size: NA
CDR3 length: 15
CDR3 protein: CASSLSARGLYGYTF
CDR3 DNA: TGTGCCAGCAGCTTATCCGCACGGGGGCTCTATGGCTACACCTTC

J gene: TRBJ1-4
D gene: NA
V gene: TRBV2
clone size: NA
CDR3 length: 10
CDR3 protein: CASASEKLFF
CDR3 DNA: TGTGCCAGCGCTTCCGAAAAACTGTTTTTT

J gene: TRBJ1-6
D gene: NA
V gene: TRBV12-3/TRBV12-4
clone size: once
CDR3 length: 12
CDR3 protein: CASSLTASPLHF
CDR3 DNA: TGTGCCAGCAGTTTAACGGCTTCACCCCTCCACTTT

J gene: TRBJ2-5
D gene: NA
V gene: TRBV7-7
clone size: once
CDR3 length: 16
CDR3 protein: CASSLNPAGTQETQYF
CDR3 DNA: TGTGCCAGCAGCTTAAACCCAGCAGGGACCCAAGAGACCCAGTACTTC

J gene: TRBJ1-6
D gene: NA
V gene: TRBV5-4
clone size: NA
CDR3 length: 14
CDR3 protein: CASSNWASNSPLHF
CDR3 DNA: TGTGCCAGCAGCAATTGGGCTTCTAATTCACCCCTCCACTTT

J gene: TRBJ1-4
D gene: NA
V gene: TRBV7-9
clone size: NA
CDR3 length: 14
CDR3 protein: CASADTATNEKLFF
CDR3 DNA: TGTGCCAGCGCGGATACCGCAACTAATGAAAAACTGTTTTTT

J gene: TRBJ1-2
D gene: TRBD1
V gene: TRBV24-1
clone size: NA
CDR3 length: 15
CDR3 protein: CATSGVDRDRYGYTF
CDR3 DNA: TGTGCCACCAGTGGGGTCGACAGGGATCGGTATGGCTACACCTTC

J gene: TRBJ2-2
D gene: NA
V gene: TRBV4-1
clone size: NA
CDR3 length: 15
CDR3 protein: CASSQDAGLNGELFF
CDR3 DNA: TGCGCCAGCAGCCAAGATGCAGGGCTGAACGGGGAGCTGTTTTTT

J gene: TRBJ2-5
D gene: TRBD2
V gene: TRBV4-2
clone size: NA
CDR3 length: 18
CDR3 protein: CASSQERTSGGAWETQYF
CDR3 DNA: TGTGCCAGCAGCCAAGAAAGGACTAGCGGGGGGGCGTGGGAGACCCAGTACTTC

J gene: TRBJ2-5
D gene: NA
V gene: TRBV6-2/TRBV6-3
clone size: few
CDR3 length: 12
CDR3 protein: CASSQTQETQYF
CDR3 DNA: TGTGCCAGCAGTCAGACCCAAGAGACCCAGTACTTC

J gene: TRBJ1-1
D gene: TRBD1
V gene: TRBV7-8
clone size: NA
CDR3 length: 16
CDR3 protein: CASSLAPGVGQGEAFF
CDR3 DNA: TGTGCCAGCAGCTTAGCGCCGGGCGTGGGACAGGGCGAAGCTTTCTTT

J gene: TRBJ1-1
D gene: NA
V gene: TRBV18
clone size: NA
CDR3 length: 15
CDR3 protein: CASSPRTDLNTEAFF
CDR3 DNA: TGTGCCAGCTCACCTCGGACAGATTTGAACACTGAAGCTTTCTTT

J gene: TRBJ2-5
D gene: NA
V gene: TRBV9
clone size: once
CDR3 length: 17
CDR3 protein: CASSVAMGQGAQETQYF
CDR3 DNA: TGTGCCAGCAGCGTAGCTATGGGGCAGGGCGCACAAGAGACCCAGTACTTC

J gene: TRBJ1-6
D gene: NA
V gene: TRBV10-1
clone size: NA
CDR3 length: 15
CDR3 protein: CATLLAGHHNSPLHF
CDR3 DNA: TGCGCCACTTTGCTGGCGGGGCACCATAATTCACCCCTCCACTTT

J gene: TRBJ2-3
D gene: TRBD2
V gene: TRBV3-1/TRBV3-2
clone size: NA
CDR3 length: 18
CDR3 protein: CASSLRLGLAGGTDTQYF
CDR3 DNA: TGTGCCAGCAGTCTCCGACTCGGGCTAGCGGGGGGCACAGATACGCAGTATTTT

J gene: TRBJ1-2
D gene: NA
V gene: TRBV4-2
clone size: NA
CDR3 length: 15
CDR3 protein: CASSQEHQDSYGYTF
CDR3 DNA: TGTGCCAGCAGCCAAGAACACCAGGACAGCTATGGCTACACCTTC

J gene: TRBJ1-6
D gene: NA
V gene: TRBV4-3
clone size: NA
CDR3 length: 15
CDR3 protein: CASSQDEGLGSPLHF
CDR3 DNA: TGCGCCAGCAGCCAAGATGAGGGGTTGGGTTCACCCCTCCACTTT